Listed below are T cell receptor beta chains from one sample, sequenced in a study of cytotoxic CD8 clonotypes in ibrutinib-treated CLL. Repertoires were generated with immunoSEQ multiplex PCR, while TCRdb's copy carries only in-frame clones and drops some. The sample shows about 160,000 clones, 81% of them seen only once. The material was PBMCs, obtained after 12 months of ibrutinib treatment. The source of these receptors is a human donor with chronic lymphocytic leukemia. CDR3s include the opening cysteine and the closing phenylalanine or tryptophan. The D gene is left open where the match is weak. Size is stated for part of the rows, as once, few or many counts, or as a class when the clone is expanded.

J gene,D gene,clone size,V gene,CDR3 DNA,CDR3 protein
TRBJ1-6,TRBD1,-,TRBV5-6,TGTGCCAGCAGCCGACAGGGGAGGCCTTATAATTCACCCCTCCACTTT,CASSRQGRPYNSPLHF
TRBJ1-3,-,-,TRBV15,TGTGCCACCAGCAGAGAAGGGAGGACGGTGGGAAACACCATATATTTT,CATSREGRTVGNTIYF
TRBJ1-2,-,few,TRBV5-1,TGCGCCAGCGGCCCGTTCGTGTCGGGGGATGGCTACACCTTC,CASGPFVSGDGYTF
TRBJ2-3,TRBD2,-,TRBV5-5,TGTGCCAGCAGCCCGGGAGGGGGACCCACAGATACGCAGTATTTT,CASSPGGGPTDTQYF
TRBJ2-4,TRBD2,-,TRBV28,TGTGCCAGCAGTTTGGGGGGGAGCATTCAGTACTTC,CASSLGGSIQYF
TRBJ2-1,TRBD1,-,TRBV28,TGTGCCAGCAGTTCCCCAACGACAGGGGGCAATAATGAGCAGTTCTTC,CASSSPTTGGNNEQFF
TRBJ2-4,-,-,TRBV5-5,TGTGCCAGCAGATCCCCTCAGGAGCAAGTCTCCCCATTTGGCAAAAACATTCAGTACTTC,CASRSPQEQVSPFGKNIQYF
TRBJ2-5,TRBD2,-,TRBV6-1,TGTGCCAGCAGTGAAAGGGTTGGCGGGGGGGCAGGGGAGACCCAGTACTTC,CASSERVGGGAGETQYF
TRBJ2-4,-,-,TRBV19,TGTGCCTCAAGGGGGGAAAACATTCAGTACTTC,CASRGENIQYF
TRBJ1-3,-,-,TRBV5-1,TGCGCCAGCAGGAAAGGTGGGGCGGGCGAGCTCCTCTCTGGAAACACCATATATTTT,CASRKGGAGELLSGNTIYF
TRBJ1-2,-,-,TRBV7-2,TGTGCCAGCAGCTTAGGAGCGCAGGGGCAGGGCACCTTC,CASSLGAQGQGTF
TRBJ1-1,-,-,TRBV13,TGTGCCTCCAGACTGGAGGACACTGAAGCTTTCTTT,CASRLEDTEAFF
TRBJ2-5,-,-,TRBV7-6,TGTGCCAGCAGCTTAGGGGGAAGGGAGACCCAGTACTTC,CASSLGGRETQYF
TRBJ2-7,TRBD1,-,TRBV18,TGTGCCAGCTCCCGGGACAGGGCGGGGGAGCAGTACTTC,CASSRDRAGEQYF
TRBJ2-7,-,-,TRBV28,TGTGCCAGCAGCGGGGGATGGGTCGAGCAGTACTTC,CASSGGWVEQYF
TRBJ2-3,-,-,TRBV7-9,TGTGCCAGCAGCTTAGGGGCGCCGCCAGATACGCAGTATTTT,CASSLGAPPDTQYF
TRBJ1-3,-,few,TRBV9,TGTGCCAGCAGCGTAGATCTAGGAGAGAAAGGAAACACCATATATTTT,CASSVDLGEKGNTIYF
TRBJ2-7,-,-,TRBV27,TGTGCCAGCAGTTTAAGAGATAACTCCTACGAGCAGTACTTC,CASSLRDNSYEQYF
TRBJ2-6,-,-,TRBV28,TGTGCCAGCAGTTTACGTTTTGTTGAGTCTGGGGCCAACGTCCTGACTTTC,CASSLRFVESGANVLTF
TRBJ2-5,TRBD2,once,TRBV9,TGTGCCAGCAGCACACGAGAGGGAGGGAGGGAGACCCAGTACTTC,CASSTREGGRETQYF
TRBJ2-7,TRBD2,-,TRBV13,TGTGCCAGCAGGAGGGAGGGCCGGTCCTACGAGCAGTACTTC,CASRREGRSYEQYF
TRBJ1-4,-,few,TRBV7-8,TGTGCCAGCAGCTTTAGGGAGCGAGGCCTTAATGAAAAACTGTTTTTT,CASSFRERGLNEKLFF
TRBJ2-2,TRBD2,-,TRBV5-1,TGCGCCAGCACCGGACTAGCGGGAACCGGGGAGCTGTTTTTT,CASTGLAGTGELFF
TRBJ2-1,-,-,TRBV13,TGTGCCAGCAGCTTAGAGTGGAGCTCCTACAATGAGCAGTTCTTC,CASSLEWSSYNEQFF
TRBJ2-1,-,-,TRBV20-1,TGCAGTGCTAGAGGAGGGAATGAGCAGTTCTTC,CSARGGNEQFF
TRBJ2-3,-,-,TRBV7-9,TGTGCCAGCAGCGGCCAACGGGACTTTACAGATACGCAGTATTTT,CASSGQRDFTDTQYF
TRBJ2-1,TRBD2,-,TRBV5-1,TGCGCCAGCAGCTTGGGTCCTAGCGGGTTCGATGAGCAGTTCTTC,CASSLGPSGFDEQFF
TRBJ2-5,-,once,TRBV9,TGTGCCAGCAGCGTAGGGGACACATATGAGACCCAGTACTTC,CASSVGDTYETQYF
TRBJ2-3,TRBD2,-,TRBV4-2,TGTGCCAGCAGCCAAAGGACTAGCGGGAGAATAAGCACAGATACGCAGTATTTT,CASSQRTSGRISTDTQYF
TRBJ2-7,TRBD1,-,TRBV5-4,TGTGCCAGCAGTTCTAGACAGGGGGCCTACGAGCAGTACTTC,CASSSRQGAYEQYF
TRBJ2-3,TRBD2,-,TRBV19,TGTGCCAGCCTCGGCCGGGGAGGGTCAGATACGCAGTATTTT,CASLGRGGSDTQYF
TRBJ2-1,-,-,TRBV19,TGTGCCAGTAGGCCAAGGGGGGGTTTGGATGAGCAGTTCTTC,CASRPRGGLDEQFF
TRBJ2-2,TRBD1,-,TRBV5-1,TGCGCCAGCAGCGCGGGACAGGCCGACACCGGGGAGCTGTTTTTT,CASSAGQADTGELFF
TRBJ1-2,TRBD1,-,TRBV7-2,TGTGCCAGCAGCTTAGCACGCGGTTGGGGGACAGGGGGCAGGGGCTACACCTTC,CASSLARGWGTGGRGYTF
TRBJ2-5,-,-,TRBV27,TGTGCCAGCAGTTTATGGGGTACCGGGGAGACCCAGTACTTC,CASSLWGTGETQYF
TRBJ2-7,-,-,TRBV28,TGTGCCAGCAGTTTCAGGGCCTTAGCCTACGAGCAGTACTTC,CASSFRALAYEQYF
TRBJ2-1,-,-,TRBV2,TGTGCCAGCAGGGTTGACAGGACCCTCTACAATGAGCAGTTCTTC,CASRVDRTLYNEQFF
TRBJ2-7,-,-,TRBV7-2,TGTGCCAGCAGCTTAGATACCTACGAGCAGTACTTC,CASSLDTYEQYF
TRBJ2-2,-,-,TRBV30,TGTGCCTCAAAAGTAGGCGGGGGCCCCCACCGGGAGCTGTTTTTT,CASKVGGGPHRELFF
TRBJ1-4,-,-,TRBV28,TGTGCCAGCAGTTTCCGGGCAGGCCCTAATGAAAAACTGTTTTTT,CASSFRAGPNEKLFF
TRBJ1-3,-,-,TRBV19,TGTGCCAGTAGTGCCCCGACAGGTTTTGGAAACACCATATATTTT,CASSAPTGFGNTIYF
TRBJ2-7,-,few,TRBV9,TGTGCCAGCAGCGTAGGACAGCAGGCCTACGAGCAGTACTTC,CASSVGQQAYEQYF
TRBJ1-4,-,-,TRBV16,TGTGCCAGCAGCCAAGGGGCTAGCAACCAAAAACTGTTTTTT,CASSQGASNQKLFF